The 20 T cell receptor beta chains below all came from one sample that was sequenced in a study of beta chain features in type 1 diabetes. Overall study results and limits: Patients with Type 1 diabetes showed moderately but significantly shorter TCRB CDR3s in all four CD4+ subsets.

The antigens of these receptors remain unknown. Sequencing targeted expressed TCRB transcripts, as all isolated RNA had been reverse transcribed. Using immunoSEQ multiplex PCR, the repertoire was profiled, and TCRdb retains in-frame clones only, with some absent. The table has nearly 350,000 clones, approximately 10% seen once; the top ten hold around 1%. Material for sequencing was central memory CD4+ T cells from blood. These TCRs come from a man younger than 45 with type 1 diabetes.

This clone was detected a few times. The chain has TRBV4-1 and TRBJ2-3; 9 nucleotides agree with TRBD2. The CDR3 is 16 residues long. The V gene's germline CDR1 is MGHRA and CDR2 YSYEKL. The V gene end was trimmed by 1 base and the J gene end by 2 bases; junction bases not matched to a gene: 4. The CDR3 reads CASSQASGVYTDTQYF. CDR3 bases: TGCGCCAGCAGCCAAGCTAGCGGGGTTTACACAGATACGCAGTATTTT.

The chain employs TRBV5-1 and TRBJ2-2; no reliable D call. V was pared by 0 bases and J by 0 bases, with 12 bases between. The CDR3 extends over 17 amino acids. Germline V gene sequence: CDR1 SGHRS, CDR2 YFSETQ. The CDR3: CASSLAASGANTGELFF. The CDR3 DNA sequence: TGCGCCAGCAGCTTGGCGGCTAGTGGTGCGAACACCGGGGAGCTGTTTTTT. The full variable domain, rest sourced from reference TRBV5-1 and TRBJ2-2, is KAGVTQTPRYLIKTRGQQVTLSCSPISGHRSVSWYQQTPGQGLQFLFEYFSETQRNKGNFPGRFSGRQFSNSRSEMNVSTLELGDSALYLCASSLAASGANTGELFFGEGSRLTVL.

This clone was picked up a small number of times. The germline gene is not matched at one end of the junction; a read error may be the cause. V is TRBV7-2 and J is TRBJ2-7, with TRBD1 identical over 8 bases. The germline V gene encodes CDR1 SGHTA and CDR2 FQGNSA. CDR3 length: 12 amino acids. CDR3 sequence reads: CASSSDRAVNDF. DNA of the CDR3: TGTGCCAGCAGCTCGGACAGGGCGGTTAACGACTTC.

Only a few counts were recorded for this clone. V usage is TRBV5-1 and J usage is TRBJ2-2; 10 bases fit TRBD2. In germline, CDR1 is SGHRS, CDR2 YFSETQ. The CDR3 is made up of 15 amino acids. The V and J ends lost 4 bases and 5 bases, in that order; junction bases with no gene match: 5. This CDR3 reads CASSEAGGRTGELFF. The CDR3 region has the DNA TGCGCCAGCAGCGAAGCGGGGGGGCGAACCGGGGAGCTGTTTTTT.

This sequence joins TRBV15 and TRBJ2-7; D unresolved. From germline, CDR1 is LNHNV and CDR2 YYDKDF (reference sequence). This CDR3 is built from 13 residues. Trimming removed 0 bases from V and 10 bases from J, with 13 bases in between. The CDR3 DNA reads TGTGCCACCAGCAGAGATCTTTTGTTGGGTCAGTACTTC. It specifies CATSRDLLLGQYF.

This clone was recorded a few times. V and J are TRBV4-3 and TRBJ2-1; weak D call: TRBD2 (6 bases). The CDR3 is 17 residues long. CDR1 LGHNA and CDR2 YSLEER come from the germline V gene. V lost 2 bases to trimming and J lost 8 bases, with 22 bases between them. The CDR3 coding sequence is TGCGCCAGCAGCCAAAACGTTCGGAGGGGTATAGATCATGAGCAGTTCTTC. It is translated as CASSQNVRRGIDHEQFF.

This clone was detected a few times. This chain links TRBV6-6 with TRBJ2-1; D is possibly TRBD2 (5 bases). V shed 2 bases and J shed 11 bases, with 7 bases lying between them. Germline V gives CDR1 MNHNY, CDR2 SVGAGI (reference sequence). CDR3 length equals 11 residues. CDR3 in amino acids: CASSYEGQQFF. The CDR3 DNA is TGTGCCAGCAGTTACGAGGGTCAGCAGTTCTTC.

The CDR3 here is CASSPGLANEKLFF. The CDR3 coding sequence is TGTGCCAGCAGCCCGGGTTTAGCTAATGAAAAACTGTTTTTT. The chain uses TRBV7-2 and TRBJ1-4; D gene uncertain. The germline V gene has CDR1 SGHTA and CDR2 FQGNSA. V lost 5 bases and J lost 3, with 10 bases in between. The CDR3 consists of 14 residues.

In this sample, this clone turned up a few times. This chain connects TRBV19 to TRBJ1-3; weak D call: TRBD1 (5 bases). V was clipped by 6 bases and J by 3 bases, with 15 bases between them. The germline V gene has CDR1 LNHDA and CDR2 SQIVND (reference sequence). The CDR3 consists of 15 residues. The CDR3 loop reads CASSPTAERGNTIYF. In nucleotides, the CDR3 is TGTGCCAGTAGCCCGACAGCCGAACGTGGAAACACCATATATTTT. Drawing the rest from reference TRBV19 and TRBJ1-3, the complete variable domain is DGGITQSPKYLFRKEGQNVTLSCEQNLNHDAMYWYRQDPGQGLRLIYYSQIVNDFQKGDIAEGYSVSREKKESFPLTVTSAQKNPTAFYLCASSPTAERGNTIYFGEGSWLTVV.

V and J are TRBV2 and TRBJ2-3, with D unclear. V was clipped by 5 bases and J by 3 bases, with 3 bases between them. The CDR3 length is 11 residues. Per the germline V gene, CDR1 is SNHLY and CDR2 is FYNNEI. Here the CDR3 DNA reads TGTGCCAGCAGTAGGACAGATACGCAGTATTTT. This sequence encodes CASSRTDTQYF.

The chain has TRBV2 and TRBJ1-2, with TRBD1 as a possible D gene (5 bases). Looked up from germline, CDR1 is SNHLY and CDR2 is FYNNEI. This CDR3 comprises 12 residues. Trimming cost V 7 bases and J 2 bases, with 8 bases left between them. The CDR3, as DNA: TGTGCCAGCACCGGGGGAAACTATGGCTACACCTTC. This codes for CASTGGNYGYTF.

This clone was picked up many times. The V and J genes are TRBV10-3 and TRBJ2-5; D is uncertain. Trimming took 4 bases from V and 1 from J, leaving 13 bases between them. The CDR3 length is 15 residues. Germline-derived CDR1 and CDR2 are ENHRY and SYGVKD. CDR3 in amino acids: CAISGSGSSQETQYF. The DNA for the CDR3 is TGTGCCATCAGTGGCTCTGGTAGCTCCCAAGAGACCCAGTACTTC.

This clone was picked up a small number of times. In nucleotides, the CDR3 is TGCAGCGTTGAACGGACCGCCAACTATGGCTACACCTTC. This encodes CSVERTANYGYTF. J is TRBJ1-2 and V is TRBV29-1, with D uncertain. Germline V lookup: CDR1 SQVTM, CDR2 ANQGSEA. This CDR3 is 13 amino acids long. V lost 2 bases and J 2 bases, leaving 9 bases between the germline ends.

The chain is built from TRBV5-1 and TRBJ2-7; 8 bases align to TRBD2. V shed 4 bases, J shed 6 bases, and the junction held 15 bases outside the gene matches. This CDR3 has 16 residues. The V gene's germline CDR1 is SGHRS and CDR2 YFSETQ. The CDR3 nucleotides read TGCGCCAGCAGCAAGGACCCGCCGGGACTAGTCACCGAGCAGTACTTC. This gives the protein CASSKDPPGLVTEQYF.

This clone has more than one count but fewer than ten. This chain joins TRBV2 and TRBJ2-3, with D tentatively TRBD2 (6 bases). The germline gives CDR1 SNHLY, CDR2 FYNNEI. Trimming cost V 7 bases and J 4 bases, with 12 bases left between them. There are 13 residues in the CDR3. Here the CDR3 DNA reads TGTGCCAGCACTGCGGGGTGGGCAGATACGCAGTATTTT. Residues: CASTAGWADTQYF.

This chain joins TRBV7-6 and TRBJ2-1; the D gene is possibly TRBD1 (5 bases). Trimming shortened V by 2 bases and J by 4 bases, and 9 bases separated the two germline ends. This CDR3 region has 14 residues. Germline lookup yields CDR1 SGHVS and CDR2 FNYEAQ. Here the CDR3 DNA reads TGTGCCAGCAGCTTAAGACAGTCATACAATGAGCAGTTCTTC. It encodes CASSLRQSYNEQFF.

In its sample, this clone was seen a few times. The chain combines TRBV5-1 with TRBJ2-1; 9 bases match TRBD1. V lost 4 bases and J lost 8; bases outside the gene matches: 7. Germline V gene lookup returns CDR1 SGHRS and CDR2 YFSETQ. This CDR3 is 14 amino acids long. This chain's CDR3 is CASSPGQGRDEQFF. DNA of the CDR3: TGCGCCAGCAGCCCGGGACAGGGACGAGATGAGCAGTTCTTC.

This clone was detected only a few times. The chain joins TRBV11-2 to TRBJ2-3, with D hard to call. The CDR3 is 16 amino acids. V lost 5 bases and J lost 0, with 15 bases in between. Germline-derived CDR1 and CDR2 are SGHAT and FQNNGV. The CDR3 DNA sequence: TGTGCCAGCAGCACCCGGACCGTAATTAGCACAGATACGCAGTATTTT. Translated: CASSTRTVISTDTQYF. The full variable domain, its missing parts supplied by reference TRBV11-2 and TRBJ2-3, is EAGVAQSPRYKIIEKRQSVAFWCNPISGHATLYWYQQILGQGPKLLIQFQNNGVVDDSQLPKDRFSAERLKGVDSTLKIQPAKLEDSAVYLCASSTRTVISTDTQYFGPGTRLTVL.

V gene TRBV19 combines with J gene TRBJ1-2, with a weak D call TRBD1 (6 bases). Germline lookup yields CDR1 LNHDA and CDR2 SQIVND (reference sequence). The CDR3 is made up of 15 amino acids. Trimming left V 6 bases short and J 8 bases short, with 22 bases between. This chain's CDR3 is CASRHAGTRGQGYTF. CDR3 sequence (DNA): TGTGCCAGTAGGCACGCCGGGACAAGGGGACAAGGCTACACCTTC.

The V call is TRBV14, the J call TRBJ2-4; D assignment may be TRBD1 or TRBD2 (5 bases each). This CDR3 has 14 amino acids. Trimming stripped 3 bases from V and 9 bases from J, with 15 bases between. Germline lookup yields CDR1 SGHDN and CDR2 FVKESK. The CDR3 sequence: CASSQTAGAGIQYF. The CDR3 DNA reads TGTGCCAGCAGCCAGACCGCCGGGGCCGGCATTCAGTACTTC.